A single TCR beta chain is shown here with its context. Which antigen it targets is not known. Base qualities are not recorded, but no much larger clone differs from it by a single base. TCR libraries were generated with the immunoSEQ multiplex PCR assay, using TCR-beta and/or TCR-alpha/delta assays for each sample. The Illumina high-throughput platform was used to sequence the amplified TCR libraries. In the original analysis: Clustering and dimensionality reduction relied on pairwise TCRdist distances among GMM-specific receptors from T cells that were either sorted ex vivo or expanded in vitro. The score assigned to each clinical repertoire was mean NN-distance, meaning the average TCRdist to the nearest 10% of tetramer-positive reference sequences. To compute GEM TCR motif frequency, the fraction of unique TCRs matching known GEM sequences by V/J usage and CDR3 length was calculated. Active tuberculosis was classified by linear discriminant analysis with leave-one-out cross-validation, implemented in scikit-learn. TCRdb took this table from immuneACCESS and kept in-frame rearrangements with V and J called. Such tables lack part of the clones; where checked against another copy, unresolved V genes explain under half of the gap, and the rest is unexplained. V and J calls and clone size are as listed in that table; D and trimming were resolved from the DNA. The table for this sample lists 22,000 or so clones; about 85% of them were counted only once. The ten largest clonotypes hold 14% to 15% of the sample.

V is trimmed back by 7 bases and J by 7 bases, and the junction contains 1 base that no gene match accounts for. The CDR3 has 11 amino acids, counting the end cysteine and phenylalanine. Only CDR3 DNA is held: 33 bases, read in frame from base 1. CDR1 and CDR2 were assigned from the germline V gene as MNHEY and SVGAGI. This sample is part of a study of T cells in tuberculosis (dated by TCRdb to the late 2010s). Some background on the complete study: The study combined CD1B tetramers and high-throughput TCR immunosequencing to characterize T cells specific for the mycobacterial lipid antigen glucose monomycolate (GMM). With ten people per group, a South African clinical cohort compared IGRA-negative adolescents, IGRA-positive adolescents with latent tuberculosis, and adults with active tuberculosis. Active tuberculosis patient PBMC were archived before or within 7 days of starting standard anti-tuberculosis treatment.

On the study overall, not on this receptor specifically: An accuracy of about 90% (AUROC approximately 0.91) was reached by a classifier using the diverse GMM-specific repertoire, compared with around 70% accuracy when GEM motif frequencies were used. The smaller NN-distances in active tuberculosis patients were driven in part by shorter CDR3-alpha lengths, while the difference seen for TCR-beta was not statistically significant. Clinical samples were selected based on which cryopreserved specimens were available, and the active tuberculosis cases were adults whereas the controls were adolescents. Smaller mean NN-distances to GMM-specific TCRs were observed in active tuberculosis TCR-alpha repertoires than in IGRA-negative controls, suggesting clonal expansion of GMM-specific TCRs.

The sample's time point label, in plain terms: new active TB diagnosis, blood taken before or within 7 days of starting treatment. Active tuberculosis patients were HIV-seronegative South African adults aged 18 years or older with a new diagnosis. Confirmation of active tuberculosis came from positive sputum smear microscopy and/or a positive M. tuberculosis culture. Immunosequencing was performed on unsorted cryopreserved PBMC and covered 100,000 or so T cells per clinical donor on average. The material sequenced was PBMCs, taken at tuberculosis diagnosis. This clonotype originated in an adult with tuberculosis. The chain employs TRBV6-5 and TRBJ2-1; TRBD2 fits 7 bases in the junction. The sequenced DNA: TGTGCCAGCACCGGGGGGAATGAGCAGTTCTTC. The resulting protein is CASTGGNEQFF.